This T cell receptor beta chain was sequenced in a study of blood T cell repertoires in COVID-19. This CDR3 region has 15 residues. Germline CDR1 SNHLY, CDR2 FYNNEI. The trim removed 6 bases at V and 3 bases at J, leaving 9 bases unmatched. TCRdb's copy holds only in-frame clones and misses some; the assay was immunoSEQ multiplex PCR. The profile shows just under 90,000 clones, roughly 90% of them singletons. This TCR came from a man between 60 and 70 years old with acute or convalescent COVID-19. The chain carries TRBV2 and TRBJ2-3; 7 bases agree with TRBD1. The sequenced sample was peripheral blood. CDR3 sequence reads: CASSKGARGTDTQYF. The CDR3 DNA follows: TGTGCCAGCAGCAAAGGCGCCAGGGGGACAGATACGCAGTATTTT.